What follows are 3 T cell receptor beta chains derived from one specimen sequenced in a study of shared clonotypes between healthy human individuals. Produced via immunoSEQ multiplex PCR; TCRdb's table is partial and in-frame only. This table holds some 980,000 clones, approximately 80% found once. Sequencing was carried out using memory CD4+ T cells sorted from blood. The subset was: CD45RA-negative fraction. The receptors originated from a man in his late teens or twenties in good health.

The CDR3 DNA sequence: TGTGCCATCAGTGGGGACTCCAACACCATATATTTT. Translated, it gives CAISGDSNTIYF. V and J are TRBV10-3 and TRBJ1-3, with D possibly matching TRBD1 (5 bases). The germline CDR1 and CDR2 sequences are ENHRY and SYGVKD. CDR3 size: 12 residues. Trimming removed 4 bases at V and 7 bases at J, with 8 bases between.

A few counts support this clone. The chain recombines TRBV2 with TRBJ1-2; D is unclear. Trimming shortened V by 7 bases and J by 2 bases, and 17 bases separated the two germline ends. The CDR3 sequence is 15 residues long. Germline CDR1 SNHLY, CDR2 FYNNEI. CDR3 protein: CASTLVATLNYGYTF. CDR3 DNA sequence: TGTGCCAGCACTCTAGTGGCGACTCTCAACTATGGCTACACCTTC.

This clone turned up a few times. DNA for the CDR3: TGTGCCAGCAGTATCGATTCACCCCTCCACTTT. Amino acids: CASSIDSPLHF. The chain combines TRBV6-6 with TRBJ1-6; D not certain. The V gene's germline CDR1 is MNHNY and CDR2 SVGAGI (reference sequence). This CDR3 is built from 11 residues. The V end was cut by 5 bases, the J end by 8 bases, with 4 bases between.